The clone carrying this TCR beta chain is medium-sized. This sample was included in a study of neoadjuvant anti-PD-1 for oral cavity cancer. Study context: Patients mostly received three to four biweekly nivolumab doses at 3 mg/kg before surgery.

Stated time point: after neoadjuvant nivolumab, at surgical resection. The V gene lost 3 bases and the J gene lost 4 bases, with 16 bases spanning the gap. The length of the CDR3 is 16 residues. The germline CDR1 and CDR2 sequences are SGHVS and FQNEAQ. Using immunoSEQ multiplex PCR, the repertoire was profiled, and TCRdb retains in-frame clones only, with some absent. This table has approximately 30,000 clones, just under 80% appearing once. The genes are TRBV7-8 and TRBJ1-5, with D possibly matching TRBD1 (6 bases). This sequence originates from a person aged 40 to 85 with oral cavity squamous cell carcinoma. The input for sequencing was PBMCs, taken after nivolumab (anti-PD-1) treatment. CDR3: CASSFSGTIINQPQHF. The DNA of the CDR3 is TGTGCCAGCAGCTTTTCCGGGACAATAATAAATCAGCCCCAGCATTTT.